The rows below give T cell receptor beta chains drawn from one sample of a study of blood T cells in healthy people across ages. TCRdb ran MiXCR on the 5' RACE reads and lists one entry per CDR3 protein. Of just under 750,000 distinct CDR3 sequences in the sample, around a fifth were seen once. Sample: blood. The source of these receptors is a man between 65 and 79 years old in good health. Both conserved end residues are part of each CDR3. The order of the fields is V gene, J gene, clone size, D gene, CDR3 DNA, CDR3 protein. A D gene is named only where the DNA matches it firmly. Expanded clones are given a class, and other clones once, few, many or no size at all.

TRBV20-1	TRBJ1-1	few	.	TGCAGTGCTAGAGACATAGTCCGCGAGGACACTGAAGCTTTCTTT	CSARDIVREDTEAFF
TRBV29-1	TRBJ2-7	few	.	TGCAGCGTTGCTTTGGAACTCATACCCTACGAGCAGTACTTC	CSVALELIPYEQYF
TRBV12-3/TRBV12-4	TRBJ2-4	.	TRBD2	TGTGCCAGCAGTTCCCAGCCGGGGACTAGGGGTATAGTTGGGAACATTCAGTACTTC	CASSSQPGTRGIVGNIQYF
TRBV10-2	TRBJ2-2	few	.	TGCGCCAGCAGTGAGTCCCGCTGGGCAGACACCGGGGAGCTGTTTTTT	CASSESRWADTGELFF
TRBV12-3/TRBV12-4	TRBJ2-1	few	TRBD2	TGTGCCAGCAGCTTACTAGCGGGGGACTATTATGAGCAGTTCTTC	CASSLLAGDYYEQFF
TRBV15	TRBJ2-5	few	.	TGTGCCACCAGCAGAGATAACAACTCGCCCCAGTACTTC	CATSRDNNSPQYF
TRBV28	TRBJ1-2	many	.	TGTGCCAGCCATTCTAACTATGGCTACACCTTC	CASHSNYGYTF
TRBV20-1	TRBJ2-5	few	.	TGCAGTGCCGAGGGAACTCAGGACGTACAAGAGACCCAGTACTTC	CSAEGTQDVQETQYF
TRBV28	TRBJ1-2	.	.	TGTGCCAGCAGTTTAATTAACAGACCTCATGGCTACACCTTC	CASSLINRPHGYTF
TRBV13	TRBJ2-5	.	TRBD2	TGTGCCAGCAGCCTAGGGGTAGCGGGGGGCCTACCCCAAGAGACCCAGTACTTC	CASSLGVAGGLPQETQYF
TRBV25-1	TRBJ1-1	.	.	TGTGCCAGCAGTGAATCGATGGGTCTAACTGAAGCTTTCTTT	CASSESMGLTEAFF
TRBV7-9	TRBJ2-7	.	TRBD2	TGTGCCAGCAGCTTAAGGGACTATACCTACGAGCAGTACTTC	CASSLRDYTYEQYF
TRBV12-3/TRBV12-4	TRBJ1-5	few	TRBD1	TGTGCCAGCAGTTCCTGGGGACAGTCATCAGCCCAGCATTTT	CASSSWGQSSAQHF
TRBV24-1	TRBJ2-1	.	TRBD1	TGTGCCACCAGTAGTGGCAGGGGGATGGATAGTGAGCAGTTCTTC	CATSSGRGMDSEQFF
TRBV7-2	TRBJ2-3	.	TRBD2	TGTGCCAGCAGAAAAGCGGGAGTTAGAGATACGCAGTATTTT	CASRKAGVRDTQYF
TRBV12-3/TRBV12-4	TRBJ1-5	.	.	TGTGCCAGCACCTCGGGCAAGCAGCCCCAGCATTTT	CASTSGKQPQHF
TRBV6-1	TRBJ1-1	.	.	TGTGCCAGCGGGGAGGACATGAACACTGAAGCTTTCTTT	CASGEDMNTEAFF
TRBV5-1	TRBJ1-2	.	TRBD1	TGCGCCAGCAGCTCGTGGGGACAGGGGGATCGATATGGCTACACCTTC	CASSSWGQGDRYGYTF
TRBV6-1	TRBJ1-5	.	.	TGTGCCAGCACAGAAAGGGGGAGACAGCCCCAGCATTTT	CASTERGRQPQHF
TRBV7-2	TRBJ2-3	.	.	TGTGCCAGCAGCTCGGGGATTAGTTCAGATACGCAGTATTTT	CASSSGISSDTQYF
TRBV20-1	TRBJ2-3	few	TRBD2	TGCAGTGCTGAAAAAAGCGGGACCAGGGCAGATACGCAGTATTTT	CSAEKSGTRADTQYF
TRBV27	TRBJ2-3	.	.	TGTGCCAGCAGTTTAGGGGAAGGAGGTACGCAGTATTTT	CASSLGEGGTQYF
TRBV27	TRBJ2-3	many	.	TGTGCCAGCAGTTTCAGGGGACCAGATACGCAGTATTTT	CASSFRGPDTQYF
TRBV7-7	TRBJ2-1	many	TRBD2	TGTGCCAGCAGCCCTACTAGCGAGGGCAATGAGCAGTTCTTC	CASSPTSEGNEQFF
TRBV6-5	TRBJ2-1	many	.	TGTGCCAGCAGTTACTCGAAGATAGTCAGGCCCTACAATGAGCAGTTCTTC	CASSYSKIVRPYNEQFF
TRBV24-1	TRBJ2-6	.	.	TGTGCCACCAGTGGGCGGTGGGGCAACGTCCTGACTTTC	CATSGRWGNVLTF
TRBV6-2/TRBV6-3	TRBJ2-7	few	TRBD1	TGTGCCAGTCTTACCAGGGGGCCCCCCTACGAGCAGTACTTC	CASLTRGPPYEQYF
TRBV12-3/TRBV12-4	TRBJ1-1	once	TRBD1	TGTGCCAGCAACTACGACAGGGAGTCTGAAGCTTTCTTT	CASNYDRESEAFF
TRBV5-1	TRBJ2-5	.	TRBD2	TGCGCCAGCAGCGATAGAGCGGGGGCCCAAGAGACCCAGTACTTC	CASSDRAGAQETQYF
TRBV24-1	TRBJ1-2	.	.	TGTGCCACCAGTGATTCCTTTACACGGGCGGCTGGCTACACCTTC	CATSDSFTRAAGYTF
TRBV5-1	TRBJ2-1	.	.	TGCGCCAGCAGCACTCTTTTTCAGGGGAGCCCCTACAATGAGCAGTTCTTC	CASSTLFQGSPYNEQFF
TRBV20-1	TRBJ1-6	few	.	TGCAGTGCTAGAACCTCAGGGGCAGATTCACCCCTCCACTTT	CSARTSGADSPLHF
TRBV9	TRBJ1-1	few	.	TGTGCCAGCAGCCCCCAAGGGGGGACGAACACTGAAGCTTTCTTT	CASSPQGGTNTEAFF
TRBV20-1	TRBJ2-2	few	TRBD2	TGCAGTGCTAGGACTAGCGGAGCCACCGGGGAGCTGTTTTTT	CSARTSGATGELFF
TRBV4-3	TRBJ2-3	many	.	TGCGCCAGCAGCCAAGACCTAGCGTCCCGGGCGGGTACGCAGTATTTT	CASSQDLASRAGTQYF
TRBV5-1	TRBJ2-3	few	TRBD2	TGCGCCAGCGCCGTCCAAGCGGGAAGCACAGATACGCAGTATTTT	CASAVQAGSTDTQYF
TRBV7-8	TRBJ1-1	.	.	TGTGCCAGCAGCGCCCGGACAGAGAACACTGAAGCTTTCTTT	CASSARTENTEAFF
TRBV11-2	TRBJ2-2	.	.	TGTGCCAGCAGCCGTCTTTCGTTCAGCGGCCGAAACACCGGGGAGCTGTTTTTT	CASSRLSFSGRNTGELFF
TRBV20-1	TRBJ2-5	few	.	TGCAGTGCTGCAAACCCCGCCCGGGGGGCTAGGGAGACCCAGTACTTC	CSAANPARGARETQYF
TRBV10-3	TRBJ2-5	few	.	TGTGCCATCAGTGATGGCCAGCAGGAGACCCAGTACTTC	CAISDGQQETQYF
TRBV7-9	TRBJ1-4	.	.	TGTGCCAGCAGTTCCATGCACGAAAAACTGTTTTTT	CASSSMHEKLFF
TRBV29-1	TRBJ2-2	.	.	TGCAGCGTGACGAGCAGTGCGAACACCGGGGAGCTGTTTTTT	CSVTSSANTGELFF
TRBV14	TRBJ2-1	few	.	TGTGCCAGCAGCCAAGGGGTCGAGCAGTTCTTC	CASSQGVEQFF
TRBV9	TRBJ2-3	.	.	TGTGCCAGCAGCGTGGTACCTTCCCGGGATACGCAGTATTTT	CASSVVPSRDTQYF
TRBV11-3	TRBJ2-1	.	.	TGTGCCAGCAGCTTAGTAGGAGGGTTCCGGCTAGCCTCCTACAATGAGCAGTTCTTC	CASSLVGGFRLASYNEQFF
TRBV5-1	TRBJ2-1	many	.	TGCGCCAGCAGCTTGGGTGCACTTTCTATCTACAATGAGCAGTTCTTC	CASSLGALSIYNEQFF
TRBV5-6	TRBJ1-3	few	.	TGTGCCAGCAGCCAAACACCAACCCCTGGAAACACCATATATTTT	CASSQTPTPGNTIYF
TRBV20-1	TRBJ2-4	few	.	TGCAGTGCTAGAGATGCGATGGGGGCCAAAAACATTCAGTACTTC	CSARDAMGAKNIQYF
TRBV20-1	TRBJ1-2	.	.	TGCAGTGCTAGGGACCCGCTGAACTATGGCTACACCTTC	CSARDPLNYGYTF
TRBV19	TRBJ1-5	.	.	TGTGCCAGTAGTAGGGGGGACCTATTAAATCAGCCCCAGCATTTT	CASSRGDLLNQPQHF